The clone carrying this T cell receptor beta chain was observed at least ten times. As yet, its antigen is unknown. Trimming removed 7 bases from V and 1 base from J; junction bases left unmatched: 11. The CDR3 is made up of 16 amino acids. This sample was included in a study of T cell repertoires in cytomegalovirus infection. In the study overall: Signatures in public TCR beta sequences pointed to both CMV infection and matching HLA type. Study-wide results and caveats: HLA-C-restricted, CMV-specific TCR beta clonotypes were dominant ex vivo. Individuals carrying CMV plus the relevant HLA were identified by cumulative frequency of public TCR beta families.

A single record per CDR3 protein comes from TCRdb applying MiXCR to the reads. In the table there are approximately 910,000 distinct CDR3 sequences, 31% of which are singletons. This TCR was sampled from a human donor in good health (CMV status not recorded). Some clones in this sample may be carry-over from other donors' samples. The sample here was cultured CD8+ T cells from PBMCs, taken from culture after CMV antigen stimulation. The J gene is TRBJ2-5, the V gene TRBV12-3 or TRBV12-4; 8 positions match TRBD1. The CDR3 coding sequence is TGTGCCAGCACCCCGCCAGGGGGCACCCTCCAAGAGACCCAGTACTTC. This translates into CASTPPGGTLQETQYF.